Below are 10 T cell receptor beta chains sequenced from a single sample in a study of post-analysis software for immune sequencing data. The TCR beta cDNA libraries carried unique molecular identifiers. TCRdb reanalysed the PCR reads using MiXCR and keeps one entry per CDR3 protein. The sample holds about 770,000 distinct CDR3 sequences; more than 45% are singletons and the top ten take just under 5%. Broader study findings: A handful of TRBV segments appeared more often in patients than in controls, and TRBV5-6, TRBV5-1 and TRBV20-1 were among these.

For these TCRs, the target antigens are not known. Specimen: blood. The receptors originated from a girl aged 10-17 years with multiple sclerosis.

The V gene is TRBV5-1, the J gene TRBJ2-5; 7 bases match TRBD1. Germline V lookup: CDR1 SGHRS, CDR2 YFSETQ. V lost 0 bases, J lost 5 bases, and 4 bases stayed unmatched. This CDR3 contains 14 residues. CDR3 amino acids: CASSLAVQGETQYF. The CDR3 region has the DNA TGCGCCAGCAGCTTGGCCGTACAGGGGGAGACCCAGTACTTC.

The sample holds a few counts of this clonotype. The chain combines TRBV20-1 with TRBJ2-2, with 7 bases fitting TRBD1. Germline CDR1 and CDR2: DFQATT and SNEGSKA (reference sequence). This CDR3 comprises 13 residues. V shed 6 bases, J shed 8 bases, and the junction held 9 bases outside the gene matches. The CDR3, as DNA: TGCAGTGCCAGAACAGGGGTTTTTGGGGAGCTGTTTTTT. Its translation: CSARTGVFGELFF.

The gene calls are TRBV5-1 and TRBJ2-5, with TRBD2 as a possible D gene (6 bases). V was shortened by 0 bases and J by 5 bases, with 14 bases between the two germline ends. The CDR3 contains 15 residues. Germline assignment: CDR1 SGHRS and CDR2 YFSETQ. CDR3 residues: CASSLAGVIRETQYF. CDR3 DNA sequence: TGCGCCAGCAGCTTGGCGGGAGTTATAAGGGAGACCCAGTACTTC.

The J gene is TRBJ1-1, the V gene TRBV15, with a weak D call TRBD1 (5 bases). The CDR3 covers 14 residues. V was trimmed by 3 bases and J by 10 bases, leaving 18 bases between them. The germline V gene encodes CDR1 LNHNV and CDR2 YYDKDF (reference sequence). In DNA, the CDR3 is TGTGCCACCAGCAGCTTCGAGGGGCGGTTTGTAGCTTTCTTT. Residues: CATSSFEGRFVAFF.

The chain carries TRBV4-2 and TRBJ2-4; D is uncertain. Germline V CDR1 and CDR2: LGHNA, YNFKEQ. V shed 4 bases and J shed 0 bases, with 10 bases lying between them. This CDR3 comprises 15 residues. Here the CDR3 DNA reads TGTGCCAGCAGCCCCACTACAATAGCCAAAAACATTCAGTACTTC. Its protein product is CASSPTTIAKNIQYF.

CDR3 residues: CATSVGRRVTDTQYF. The CDR3 nucleotides read TGTGCCACCAGTGTCGGCCGGAGGGTCACAGATACGCAGTATTTT. The chain has TRBV24-1 and TRBJ2-3; tentatively, D is TRBD2 (6 bases). Germline V CDR1 and CDR2: KGHDR, SFDVKD. V lost 5 bases, J lost 2 bases, and 13 bases lay in between. There are 15 residues in the CDR3.

The rearrangement links TRBV6-5 to TRBJ2-7; 8 bases line up with TRBD1. V lost 1 base and J lost 6; bases outside the gene matches: 2. There are 13 residues in the CDR3. In germline, CDR1 is MNHEY, CDR2 SVGAGI. CDR3 DNA sequence: TGTGCCAGCAGTTACTACAGGGGGTCCGAGCAGTACTTC. Translated: CASSYYRGSEQYF.

There are a few counts of this clonotype. The CDR3 coding sequence is TGTGCCAGCTCTTTAGGGCTATCCAACTATGGCTACACCTTC. Its protein product is CASSLGLSNYGYTF. The rearrangement links TRBV25-1 to TRBJ1-2; D gene unclear. The CDR3 contains 14 residues. Per germline, CDR1 MGHDK and CDR2 SYGVNS. Trimming removed 8 bases at V and 2 bases at J, with 15 bases between.

A few counts support this clonotype. The V call is TRBV7-2, the J call TRBJ1-2; 7 bases map to TRBD1. Germline V gene sequence: CDR1 SGHTA, CDR2 FQGNSA. V lost 4 bases and J lost 5; bases outside the gene matches: 10. The CDR3 length is 15 residues. CDR3 bases: TGTGCCAGCAGCTCACGCGAGCAGGGGGGTTATGGCTACACCTTC. Its protein product is CASSSREQGGYGYTF. Filled out from reference TRBV7-2 and TRBJ1-2, the complete variable domain reads GAGVSQSPSNKVTEKGKDVELRCDPISGHTALYWYRQSLGQGLEFLIYFQGNSAPDKSGLPSDRFSAERTGGSVSTLTIQRTQQEDSAVYLCASSSREQGGYGYTFGSGTRLTVV.

The CDR3 here is CASSPNALALVAGELFF. The CDR3, as DNA: TGTGCCAGCAGCCCGAATGCGTTAGCTTTGGTCGCCGGGGAGCTGTTTTTT. The rearrangement joins TRBV7-2 to TRBJ2-2; no clear D. The CDR3 loop spans 17 amino acids. Trimming pared 5 bases from V and 6 bases from J, leaving 22 bases between. Germline V CDR1 and CDR2: SGHTA, FQGNSA.